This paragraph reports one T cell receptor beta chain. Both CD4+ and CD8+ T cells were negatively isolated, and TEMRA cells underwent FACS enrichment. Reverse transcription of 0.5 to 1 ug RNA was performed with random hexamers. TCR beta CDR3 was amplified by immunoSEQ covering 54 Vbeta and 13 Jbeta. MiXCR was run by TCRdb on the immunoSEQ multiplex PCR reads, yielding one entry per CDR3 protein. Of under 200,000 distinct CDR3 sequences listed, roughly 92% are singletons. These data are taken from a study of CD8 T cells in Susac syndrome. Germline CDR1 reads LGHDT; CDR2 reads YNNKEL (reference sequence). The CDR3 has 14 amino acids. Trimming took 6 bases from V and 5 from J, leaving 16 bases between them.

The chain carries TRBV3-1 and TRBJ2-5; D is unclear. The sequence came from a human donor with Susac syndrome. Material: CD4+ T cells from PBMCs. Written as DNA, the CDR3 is TGTGCCAGCAGTTACTCAAGGGCGGCGGAGACCCAGTACTTC. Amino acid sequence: CASSYSRAAETQYF.